The T cell receptor (beta chain) described here comes from a study of blood T cells in healthy people across ages. A second PCR of roughly 6 to 12 cycles used a sample-barcoded 5' primer and a J-beta primer mix. No fewer than 3 million CDR3-containing paired-end reads came from each sample. MiXCR, run by TCRdb on the 5' RACE reads, gives a single entry per CDR3 protein. The data show about 1 million distinct CDR3 sequences, less than 25% seen once. The germline CDR1 and CDR2 sequences are MDHEN and SYDVKM. With 9 bases removed from V and 6 bases from J, the gap between germline ends came to 15 bases. There are 14 residues in the CDR3. The same sample was also studied in work on T cells of mothers and their children. That investigation notes: Related pairs of mothers and children showed slightly higher, non-significant overlap versus unrelated pairs.

The J gene is TRBJ1-6, the V gene TRBV28; D uncertain. The receptor was derived from a girl aged 2-15 years in good health. Sequencing was performed on blood. The CDR3 DNA sequence: TGTGCCAGTCACCCGCCGCCCCCTAATTCACCCCTCCACTTT. Translation: CASHPPPPNSPLHF.